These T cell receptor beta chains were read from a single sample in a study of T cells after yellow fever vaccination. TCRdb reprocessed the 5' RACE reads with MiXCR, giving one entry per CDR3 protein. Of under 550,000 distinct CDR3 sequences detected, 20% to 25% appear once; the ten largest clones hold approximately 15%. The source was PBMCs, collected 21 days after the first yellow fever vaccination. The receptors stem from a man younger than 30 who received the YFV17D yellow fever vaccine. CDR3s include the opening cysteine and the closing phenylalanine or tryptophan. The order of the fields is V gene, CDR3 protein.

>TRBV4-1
CASSHTGARGYTF
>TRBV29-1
CSGGTANTGELFF
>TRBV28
CASSPLPETEAFF
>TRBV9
CASSDRTGFTGELFF
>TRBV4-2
CASKGTGKGAEENTIYF
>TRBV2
CASSEDRGPQPQHF
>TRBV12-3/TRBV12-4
CVSSLSGGAFHTGELFF
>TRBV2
CASMATETNEKLFF
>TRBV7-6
CASSSLDSVGTGELFF
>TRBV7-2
CASSLSRAQETQYF
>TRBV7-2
CASSLVAYSGKNIQYF
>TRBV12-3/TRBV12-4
CASSGTGGGETQYF
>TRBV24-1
CATTAGNQYNEQFF
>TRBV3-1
CASSQDIDGRHWLF
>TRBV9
CASSVGPEGRRFLHF
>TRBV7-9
CASSSEMETQYF
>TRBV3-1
CASSQAGTDQPQHF
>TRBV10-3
CAISDWERETGELFF
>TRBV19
CASSIGHLYEQYF
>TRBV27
CASSPPFQETQYF
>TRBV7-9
CASSPRGTVYQETQYF
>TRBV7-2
CASKAGASLQETQYF
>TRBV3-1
CASSQGGGNGSPLHF
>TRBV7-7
CASSLGGATNTGELFF
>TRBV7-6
CASSYSGKTGELFF
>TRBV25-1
CASSESGTSGLRETQYF
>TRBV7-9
CASSLAAGAVSYNEQFF
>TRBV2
CASSESGDRVHEQFF
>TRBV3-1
CASSQTTTGTQYF
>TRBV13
CASSLQGQGVGYSPLHF
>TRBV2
CASSPNRAGEETQYF
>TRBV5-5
CASSFQDRTTGELFF
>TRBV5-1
CASRVAGGGYEQYF
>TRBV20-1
CRPNRVYGYTF
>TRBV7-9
CASRPAGINYGYTF
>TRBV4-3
CASSQDPSGAFAHEQFF
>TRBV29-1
CSVKGLVPEAFF
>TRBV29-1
CSVWGDSGANVLTF
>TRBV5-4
CASSNPGTPNEQFF
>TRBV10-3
CAISEGKGSGTQETQYF
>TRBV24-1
CATSDFTGRVGAFF
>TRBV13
CASSWGLAGGIQYF
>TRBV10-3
CAITELAGGTTDTQYF
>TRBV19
CASKGVQETQYF
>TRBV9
CASSSGQSNLQPQHF
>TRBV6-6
CASTSGGALFF
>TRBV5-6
CASTGRQGSYGYTF
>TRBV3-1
CASSQEYAGPEQYF
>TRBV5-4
CASSLGPGGQPQHF
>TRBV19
CASSRRGWHEQFF
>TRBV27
CASSSMSGTGISYEQYF